Given below is one T cell receptor (beta chain) in context. This clonotype was seen more than once but under ten times. Its antigen remains unidentified. Base qualities are not recorded, but no much larger clone differs from it by a single base. This sample was included in a study listed by TCRdb under 2016. Library construction relied on RT-PCR. The data were produced on an Illumina MiSeq. In-frame beta chains were kept once TCRdb had trimmed the public reads at Q25 with fastp and called clones with MiXCR. Every entry covers one CDR3 protein and lists the most common genes and DNA from its rows. Recorded for this sample are hundreds of thousands of distinct CDR3 sequences; about 14% of them occurred a single time. Jointly, the top ten make up roughly 3.9% of the sample. This TCR was recovered from a female donor in good health, serving as a healthy control. The sequenced sample was memory CD4+ T cells from blood.

CDR3 protein: CSASGPGDGTEAFF. The nucleotides are TGCAGTGCTAGCGGGCCAGGGGATGGCACTGAAGCTTTCTTT. The V and J genes are TRBV20-1 and TRBJ1-1, with a tentative D gene TRBD1 over 6 matching bases. The CDR3 holds 14 amino acids from the cysteine to the phenylalanine. CDR3 DNA is the only sequence kept; it has 42 bases, read in frame from the first base. Cut back by 3 bases and 4 bases, the V and J ends lie 15 bases apart. The germline V gene (reference sequence) supplies CDR1 DFQATT and CDR2 SNEGSKA.